This is a list of T cell receptor beta chains from one sample in a study of Graves' ophthalmopathy and Graves' hyperthyroidism. MiXCR, run by TCRdb on the multiplex PCR reads, gives a single entry per CDR3 protein. Among approximately 460,000 distinct CDR3 sequences, approximately 15% were seen once, and the ten largest hold over 7.5%. What was sequenced was blood. Receptors were obtained from a woman aged 25 to 39 with Graves' ophthalmopathy. The CDR3 runs from the conserved cysteine through the conserved F or W. Each record gives: CDR3 protein, CDR3 DNA, D gene, clone size, J gene, V gene. D genes are given only for firm matches. Clone size is not always given. Where it is, it says once, few, many or a class for expanded clones.

CDR3aa: CAWSIGTANTEAFF
CDR3nt: TGTGCCTGGAGTATAGGGACAGCGAACACTGAAGCTTTCTTT
d_gene: TRBD1
abundance: NA
j_gene: TRBJ1-1
v_gene: TRBV30

CDR3aa: CASSPDGRGSAEAFF
CDR3nt: TGCGCCAGCAGCCCGGACGGCCGGGGAAGCGCTGAAGCTTTCTTT
d_gene: NA
abundance: many
j_gene: TRBJ1-1
v_gene: TRBV5-1

CDR3aa: CASSMRTMNTEAFF
CDR3nt: TGCGCCAGCAGCATGCGGACCATGAACACTGAAGCTTTCTTT
d_gene: NA
abundance: many
j_gene: TRBJ1-1
v_gene: TRBV5-1

CDR3aa: CSARGLAGLYEQYF
CDR3nt: TGCAGTGCTAGGGGTCTAGCGGGGCTCTACGAGCAGTACTTC
d_gene: TRBD2
abundance: many
j_gene: TRBJ2-7
v_gene: TRBV20-1

CDR3aa: CASSPNFNYEQYF
CDR3nt: TGTGCCAGCAGCCCCAATTTTAACTACGAGCAGTACTTC
d_gene: NA
abundance: many
j_gene: TRBJ2-7
v_gene: TRBV28

CDR3aa: CASSAGRGPYEQYF
CDR3nt: TGTGCCAGCAGCGCAGGGCGGGGGCCCTACGAGCAGTACTTC
d_gene: NA
abundance: many
j_gene: TRBJ2-7
v_gene: TRBV7-8

CDR3aa: CASSLHMAASSYEQYF
CDR3nt: TGTGCCAGCAGCTTACATATGGCAGCTAGCTCCTACGAGCAGTACTTC
d_gene: NA
abundance: many
j_gene: TRBJ2-7
v_gene: TRBV11-2

CDR3aa: CASSLRGGRDTGELFF
CDR3nt: TGTGCCAGCAGCCTCCGGGGCGGGAGAGACACCGGGGAGCTGTTTTTT
d_gene: TRBD2
abundance: few
j_gene: TRBJ2-2
v_gene: TRBV3-1

CDR3aa: CASSLATSGKAKNIQYF
CDR3nt: TGTGCCAGCAGCTTAGCGACTAGCGGGAAGGCCAAAAACATTCAGTACTTC
d_gene: TRBD2
abundance: many
j_gene: TRBJ2-4
v_gene: TRBV7-2

CDR3aa: CAIAPGGEPSYEQYF
CDR3nt: TGTGCCATCGCTCCGGGGGGGGAACCCTCTTACGAGCAGTACTTC
d_gene: TRBD2
abundance: NA
j_gene: TRBJ2-7
v_gene: TRBV10-3

CDR3aa: CASSEWGQGSSYEQYF
CDR3nt: TGTGCCAGCAGTGAATGGGGCCAGGGCTCATCCTACGAGCAGTACTTC
d_gene: NA
abundance: many
j_gene: TRBJ2-7
v_gene: TRBV6-1

CDR3aa: CASSLALGGKGFGFPYEQYF
CDR3nt: TGTGCCAGCAGCTTAGCGTTAGGGGGTAAGGGGTTTGGCTTTCCTTACGAGCAGTACTTC
d_gene: NA
abundance: many
j_gene: TRBJ2-7
v_gene: TRBV7-8

CDR3aa: CASSTPTGQETQYF
CDR3nt: TGTGCCAGCAGTACCCCGACAGGCCAAGAGACCCAGTACTTC
d_gene: NA
abundance: many
j_gene: TRBJ2-5
v_gene: TRBV6-2/TRBV6-3

CDR3aa: CSARERPWEQYF
CDR3nt: TGCAGTGCTAGAGAAAGGCCGTGGGAGCAGTACTTC
d_gene: NA
abundance: few
j_gene: TRBJ2-7
v_gene: TRBV20-1

CDR3aa: CASSTSGRGEQYF
CDR3nt: TGTGCCAGCAGTACAAGCGGGAGAGGCGAGCAGTACTTC
d_gene: TRBD2
abundance: many
j_gene: TRBJ2-7
v_gene: TRBV2

CDR3aa: CASSSNYGNEQFF
CDR3nt: TGTGCCAGCAGCAGTAATTATGGGAATGAGCAGTTCTTC
d_gene: NA
abundance: many
j_gene: TRBJ2-1
v_gene: TRBV6-1

CDR3aa: CASSLAGSGQPQHF
CDR3nt: TGTGCCAGCAGTTTGGCGGGTAGCGGTCAGCCCCAGCATTTT
d_gene: NA
abundance: many
j_gene: TRBJ1-5
v_gene: TRBV28

CDR3aa: CASSVEDRMFGDEQYF
CDR3nt: TGTGCCAGCAGCGTAGAAGACAGGATGTTCGGGGACGAGCAGTACTTC
d_gene: NA
abundance: NA
j_gene: TRBJ2-7
v_gene: TRBV9

CDR3aa: CASSRTVYNSPLHF
CDR3nt: TGTGCCAGCAGTCGGACAGTTTATAATTCACCCCTCCACTTT
d_gene: NA
abundance: many
j_gene: TRBJ1-6
v_gene: TRBV6-4

CDR3aa: CASSPRTGGGTEAFF
CDR3nt: TGTGCCAGCAGTCCCAGGACAGGGGGAGGCACTGAAGCTTTCTTT
d_gene: TRBD1
abundance: many
j_gene: TRBJ1-1
v_gene: TRBV28

CDR3aa: CASSVRQTNTEAFF
CDR3nt: TGTGCCAGCAGTGTACGACAGACGAACACTGAAGCTTTCTTT
d_gene: NA
abundance: many
j_gene: TRBJ1-1
v_gene: TRBV6-1

CDR3aa: CASSPRGLVAKNIQYF
CDR3nt: TGTGCCAGCAGCCCCAGGGGGCTGGTGGCCAAAAACATTCAGTACTTC
d_gene: TRBD1
abundance: few
j_gene: TRBJ2-4
v_gene: TRBV27

CDR3aa: CASSLQGKAYEQYF
CDR3nt: TGTGCCAGCAGCTTGCAGGGTAAGGCCTACGAGCAGTACTTC
d_gene: NA
abundance: many
j_gene: TRBJ2-7
v_gene: TRBV7-9

CDR3aa: CAIPALAVGYNEQFF
CDR3nt: TGTGCCATTCCTGCCCTAGCGGTAGGCTACAATGAGCAGTTCTTC
d_gene: TRBD2
abundance: few
j_gene: TRBJ2-1
v_gene: TRBV6-4

CDR3aa: CASSFLMENTEAFF
CDR3nt: TGTGCCAGCAGTTTCCTGATGGAAAACACTGAAGCTTTCTTT
d_gene: NA
abundance: NA
j_gene: TRBJ1-1
v_gene: TRBV6-5

CDR3aa: CASSLYGVAQPQHF
CDR3nt: TGTGCCAGCAGTTTATATGGGGTCGCTCAGCCCCAGCATTTT
d_gene: NA
abundance: many
j_gene: TRBJ1-5
v_gene: TRBV28

CDR3aa: CASSLKAGRSYEQYF
CDR3nt: TGTGCCAGCAGTTTAAAAGCGGGACGCTCCTACGAGCAGTACTTC
d_gene: TRBD2
abundance: many
j_gene: TRBJ2-7
v_gene: TRBV28

CDR3aa: CASSPIGDMNTEAFF
CDR3nt: TGTGCCAGCAGTCCCATAGGAGATATGAACACTGAAGCTTTCTTT
d_gene: NA
abundance: many
j_gene: TRBJ1-1
v_gene: TRBV28

CDR3aa: CASSYRDSLGVGELFF
CDR3nt: TGTGCCAGCAGTTATAGGGACTCATTAGGGGTCGGGGAGCTGTTTTTT
d_gene: NA
abundance: many
j_gene: TRBJ2-2
v_gene: TRBV6-5

CDR3aa: CASSLSGTWNYGYTF
CDR3nt: TGTGCCAGCAGCCTATCCGGGACATGGAACTATGGCTACACCTTC
d_gene: NA
abundance: many
j_gene: TRBJ1-2
v_gene: TRBV14

CDR3aa: CASSELIETEAFF
CDR3nt: TGTGCCAGCAGTGAATTGATCGAAACTGAAGCTTTCTTT
d_gene: NA
abundance: many
j_gene: TRBJ1-1
v_gene: TRBV25-1